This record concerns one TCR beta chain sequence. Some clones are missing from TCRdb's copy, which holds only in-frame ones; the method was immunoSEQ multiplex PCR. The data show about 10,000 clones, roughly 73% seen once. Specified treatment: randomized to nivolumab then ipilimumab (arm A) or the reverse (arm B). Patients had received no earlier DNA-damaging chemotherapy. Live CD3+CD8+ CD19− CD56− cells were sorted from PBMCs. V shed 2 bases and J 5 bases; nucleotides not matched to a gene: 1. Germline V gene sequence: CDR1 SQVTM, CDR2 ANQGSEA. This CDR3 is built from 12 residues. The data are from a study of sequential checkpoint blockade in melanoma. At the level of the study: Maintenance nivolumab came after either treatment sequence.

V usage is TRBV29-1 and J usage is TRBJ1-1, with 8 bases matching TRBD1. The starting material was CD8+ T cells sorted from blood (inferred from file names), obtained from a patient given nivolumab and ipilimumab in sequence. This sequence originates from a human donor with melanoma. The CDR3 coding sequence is TGCAGCGTTGAACAGGGGGCAACTGAAGCTTTCTTT. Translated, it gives CSVEQGATEAFF. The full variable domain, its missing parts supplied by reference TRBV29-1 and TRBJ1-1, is SAVISQKPSRDICQRGTSLTIQCQVDSQVTMMFWYRQQPGQSLTLIATANQGSEATYESGFVIDKFPISRPNLTFSTLTVSNMSPEDSSIYLCSVEQGATEAFFGQGTRLTVV.